A single T cell receptor (beta chain) is shown here with its context. In the study's own analysis: Reference gene primer amplification yielded estimated nucleated cell counts. Sequenced by immunoSEQ multiplex PCR; TCRdb stores in-frame clones only, minus some. Clone size and V and J calls were adopted from that table, with D and trimming inferred from the DNA. The profile covers a few hundred thousand clones, with roughly 84% appearing a single time and about 9% taken by the ten largest. Between the trimmed V and J ends, which lost 3 bases and 4 bases, there was a span of 13 bases. Germline V lookup: CDR1 SNHLY, CDR2 FYNNEI. CDR3 length: 15 residues. This specimen belongs to a study of blood T cell repertoires in COVID-19. Study-wide context: Nucleic acid was either cDNA or gDNA, and it came from T cells, B-cell-depleted T cells, or PBMCs.

Sequencing was performed on peripheral blood. The TCR sequence derives from a man in his fifties or sixties with active or convalescent COVID-19. V usage is TRBV2 and J usage is TRBJ1-3; D ambiguous. CDR3 bases: TGTGCCAGCAGTGAGTTTCGGGGTGACGGAAACACCATATATTTT. It codes for CASSEFRGDGNTIYF.